This T cell receptor (beta chain) emerged from a study of blood T cell repertoires in COVID-19. As for the study in general: Material from acute and convalescent COVID-19 was sourced from the United States, Italy and Spain. T cells, B-cell-depleted T cells, or PBMCs supplied cDNA or gDNA.

Some clones are missing from TCRdb's copy, which holds only in-frame ones; the method was immunoSEQ multiplex PCR. The sample has about 190,000 clones; around 86% are singletons. This CDR3 region has 13 residues. V shed 2 bases and J 1 base; nucleotides not matched to a gene: 1. Germline CDR1 GTSNPN, CDR2 SVGIG (reference sequence). The J gene is TRBJ1-1, the V gene TRBV30, with 7 nucleotides matching TRBD1. The sequencing sample was made of peripheral blood. The sequence was collected from a middle-aged man with acute or convalescent COVID-19. The CDR3 DNA reads as TGTGCCTGGAGTCGGGACAGGAACACTGAAGCTTTCTTT. Its translation: CAWSRDRNTEAFF. Drawing the rest from reference TRBV30 and TRBJ1-1, the complete variable domain is SQTIHQWPATLVQPVGSPLSLECTVEGTSNPNLYWYRQAAGRGLQLLFYSVGIGQISSEVPQNLSASRPQDRQFILSSKKLLLSDSGFYLCAWSRDRNTEAFFGQGTRLTVV.